The 31 T cell receptor beta chains below come from one sample, sequenced in a study of blood T cell repertoires in COVID-19. TCRdb's copy holds only in-frame clones and misses some; the assay was immunoSEQ multiplex PCR. The sample records a few hundred thousand clones, 82% being singletons. The sequenced material came from peripheral blood. The source of these receptors is a woman over 75 with acute or convalescent COVID-19.

This chain joins TRBV20-1 and TRBJ1-6, with a tentative D call TRBD1 (5 bases). V lost 3 bases, J lost 7 bases, and 13 bases lay in between. The CDR3 loop spans 14 amino acids. Germline CDR1 reads DFQATT; CDR2 reads SNEGSKA (reference sequence). CDR3 in amino acids: CSASYGRENSPLHF. In nucleotides, the CDR3 is TGCAGTGCTAGTTATGGCAGGGAAAATTCACCCCTCCACTTT.

The chain uses TRBV12-3 or TRBV12-4 and TRBJ2-7, with D hard to call. The V end lost 6 bases, the J end lost 1 base, and 10 bases lay between the germline ends. CDR3 length equals 13 residues. The CDR3 DNA sequence: TGTGCCAGCAGCCCTTCCCTTTCCTACGAGCAGTACTTC. This encodes CASSPSLSYEQYF.

This clone appeared a few times. This chain links TRBV7-2 with TRBJ2-2; D perhaps matches TRBD2 (6 bases). CDR3 size: 16 residues. Looked up from germline, CDR1 is SGHTA and CDR2 is FQGNSA. V was pared by 4 bases and J by 4 bases, with 16 bases between. In DNA form, the CDR3 reads TGTGCCAGCAGCTACAACCGTAGGGGAGGCACCGGGGAGCTGTTTTTT. Amino acid sequence: CASSYNRRGGTGELFF.

The chain recombines TRBV10-3 with TRBJ1-1; TRBD1 might be the D (5 bases). The V end was cut by 3 bases, the J end by 4 bases, with 12 bases between. From germline, CDR1 is ENHRY and CDR2 SYGVKD. CDR3 length: 14 residues. The CDR3 spells CAISDQGRVTEAFF. The CDR3 DNA is TGTGCCATCAGTGATCAGGGTAGGGTCACTGAAGCTTTCTTT.

The chain has TRBV10-1 and TRBJ1-1, with TRBD1 matching 9 bases. This CDR3 comprises 18 residues. The germline gives CDR1 WNHNN, CDR2 SYGVQD (reference sequence). V was clipped by 0 bases and J by 4 bases; unmatched bases: 12. The CDR3 sequence is CASSESPNGTGRSTEAFF. In DNA, the CDR3 is TGCGCCAGCAGTGAGTCTCCAAATGGGACAGGGAGGTCCACTGAAGCTTTCTTT.

This clone was observed a few times. V and J are TRBV5-1 and TRBJ1-5, with D possibly matching TRBD1 (5 bases). Germline V gives CDR1 SGHRS, CDR2 YFSETQ. The CDR3 has 15 amino acids. The V end was cut by 4 bases, the J end by 0 bases, with 11 bases between. The CDR3 nucleotides read TGCGCCAGCAGCCCCTCGGGGGATAGCAATCAGCCCCAGCATTTT. Amino acid sequence: CASSPSGDSNQPQHF.

J is TRBJ2-3 and V is TRBV7-6; TRBD2 aligns across 10 bases. Germline V lookup: CDR1 SGHVS, CDR2 FNYEAQ. Trimming at V came to 4 bases and at J to 2 bases, leaving 6 bases not matched to a gene. This CDR3 contains 16 residues. The CDR3 loop is CASSYLAGVHTDTQYF. CDR3 bases: TGTGCCAGCAGCTATCTAGCGGGGGTGCACACAGATACGCAGTATTTT.

V and J are TRBV6-6 and TRBJ2-3; 9 bases are a match to TRBD2. The CDR3 has 18 residues. Trimming cost V 5 bases and J 6 bases; bases outside gene matches: 18. Germline CDR1 and CDR2: MNHNY and SVGAGI (reference sequence). The CDR3 DNA reads TGTGCCAGCAGTCGACCTACCTGGGGCGGGGGGGCCTCGGATACGCAGTATTTT. Translation: CASSRPTWGGGASDTQYF.

The V call is TRBV19, the J call TRBJ1-4, with D possibly TRBD1 on 6 matching bases. Germline V gene data show CDR1 as LNHDA and CDR2 as SQIVND (reference sequence). V shed 10 bases and J shed 7 bases, with 19 bases lying between them. CDR3 length equals 14 residues. CDR3 DNA sequence: TGTGCCACTAAGGCAACAGGGATCGGTGAAAAACTGTTTTTT. This translates into CATKATGIGEKLFF.

This rearrangement joins TRBV4-1 to TRBJ1-2; 7 bases are a match to TRBD1. From germline, CDR1 is MGHRA and CDR2 YSYEKL. V trimming: 5 bases; J trimming: 7 bases; junction bases outside the gene matches: 10. The length of the CDR3 is 14 residues. Here the CDR3 DNA reads TGCGCCAGCAGCTCTCCCCAGGGGGAATTTGGCTACACCTTC. Residues: CASSSPQGEFGYTF.

The chain carries TRBV25-1 and TRBJ1-2; tentatively, D is TRBD1 (6 bases). The CDR3 is 13 amino acids. V lost 6 bases and J lost 4, with 12 bases in between. The germline V gene encodes CDR1 MGHDK and CDR2 SYGVNS. CDR3: CASRGQIGYGYTF. CDR3 in DNA: TGTGCCAGCAGAGGACAGATCGGCTATGGCTACACCTTC.

For this clone: The germline gene is not matched at one end of the junction; a read error may be the cause. V and J are TRBV20-1 and TRBJ2-7, with 9 bases identical to TRBD2. The CDR3 is 14 amino acids. The germline gives CDR1 DFQATT, CDR2 SNEGSKA (reference sequence). The CDR3 is CSSSSGGSPREQYF. The CDR3 nucleotides read TGCAGTTCTAGTAGCGGGGGAAGCCCACGCGAGCAGTACTTC.

This sequence joins TRBV5-1 and TRBJ2-5, with TRBD1 matching over 11 bases. There are 16 residues in the CDR3. Trimming removed 4 bases from V and 5 bases from J; junction bases left unmatched: 10. Germline V lookup: CDR1 SGHRS, CDR2 YFSETQ. The CDR3 is CASSAALGQGDETQYF. The CDR3 DNA follows: TGCGCCAGCAGCGCAGCTTTGGGACAGGGGGACGAGACCCAGTACTTC.

The chain uses TRBV25-1 and TRBJ1-2, with D uncertain. Germline-derived CDR1 and CDR2 are MGHDK and SYGVNS. Trimming stripped 1 base from V and 4 bases from J, with 10 bases between. This CDR3 has 14 amino acids. Here the CDR3 reads CASSESSRSYGYTF. The CDR3 DNA follows: TGTGCCAGCAGTGAATCGAGCCGATCCTATGGCTACACCTTC.

This chain links TRBV6-5 with TRBJ1-1; 8 nucleotides agree with TRBD1. With V trimmed by 0 bases and J by 5 bases, 8 bases remained unmatched. Germline CDR1 is MNHEY and CDR2 is SVGAGI. This CDR3 is 16 amino acids long. The CDR3 DNA is TGTGCCAGCAGTTACTCGTTGGCCAGGGGGCGAACTGAAGCTTTCTTT. Translating gives CASSYSLARGRTEAFF.

V and J are TRBV30 and TRBJ1-4; no clear D. Trimming shortened V by 8 bases and J by 8 bases, and 9 bases separated the two germline ends. In germline, CDR1 is GTSNPN, CDR2 SVGIG (reference sequence). This CDR3 has 10 residues. The CDR3 loop reads CAGLREKLFF. The CDR3 nucleotides are TGTGCCGGACTGCGGGAAAAACTGTTTTTT.

This clone appeared a single time. The chain recombines TRBV5-8 with TRBJ2-7; 12 bases align to TRBD2. Trimming cost V 8 bases and J 4 bases; bases outside gene matches: 7. Germline V CDR1 and CDR2: SGHTS, YDEGEE. This CDR3 is 14 amino acids long. The CDR3 reads CASLRTSGAYEQYF. CDR3 nucleotides: TGTGCCAGTTTACGGACTAGCGGGGCGTACGAGCAGTACTTC.

This rearrangement joins TRBV14 to TRBJ1-2; D is possibly TRBD1 (5 bases). The V gene lost 4 bases and the J gene lost 7 bases, with 16 bases spanning the gap. This CDR3 spans 14 amino acids. CDR1 and CDR2 (germline): SGHDN, FVKESK. CDR3 sequence (DNA): TGTGCCAGCAGCCCATTCTCGACAGCCGCTGGCTACACCTTC. This codes for CASSPFSTAAGYTF. The full variable domain, rest sourced from reference TRBV14 and TRBJ1-2, is EAGVTQFPSHSVIEKGQTVTLRCDPISGHDNLYWYRRVMGKEIKFLLHFVKESKQDESGMPNNRFLAERTGGTYSTLKVQPAELEDSGVYFCASSPFSTAAGYTFGSGTRLTVV.

This chain uses TRBV28 with TRBJ1-2; 10 nucleotides agree with TRBD1. The CDR3 consists of 15 residues. Trimming took 5 bases from V and 5 from J; bases not matched to a gene: 8. Germline V gene data show CDR1 as MDHEN and CDR2 as SYDVKM. The CDR3 coding sequence is TGTGCCAGCAGTACCGGACAGGGGGTGATATATGGCTACACCTTC. It yields the protein CASSTGQGVIYGYTF.

The rearrangement joins TRBV24-1 to TRBJ1-1, with D maybe TRBD1 (6 bases). The CDR3 runs to 13 residues. Germline CDR1 KGHDR, CDR2 SFDVKD. The V gene lost 11 bases and the J gene lost 2 bases, with 14 bases spanning the gap. In DNA, the CDR3 is TGTGCCATCAAGGGGGGGGATAACACTGAAGCTTTCTTT. It encodes CAIKGGDNTEAFF.

V and J are TRBV3-1 (or the pseudogene TRBV3-2) and TRBJ1-2, with 8 bases identical to TRBD1. With V trimmed by 5 bases and J by 2 bases, 4 bases remained unmatched. The V gene's germline CDR1 is LGHDT and CDR2 YNNKEL (reference sequence). This CDR3 contains 14 residues. CDR3 in amino acids: CASSDRQGNYGYTF. CDR3 nucleotide sequence: TGTGCCAGCAGCGACCGACAGGGGAACTATGGCTACACCTTC.

The rearrangement links TRBV27 to TRBJ1-1; tentatively, D is TRBD1 (5 bases). The germline gives CDR1 MNHEY, CDR2 SMNVEV (reference sequence). The CDR3 spans 18 residues. Trimming cost V 5 bases and J 0 bases, with 22 bases left between them. CDR3 region: CASSPMYMYGALNTEAFF. Here the CDR3 DNA reads TGTGCCAGCAGTCCTATGTATATGTATGGGGCGTTGAACACTGAAGCTTTCTTT.

This chain joins TRBV11-2 and TRBJ1-2; 7 bases are shared with TRBD1. V shed 0 bases, J shed 4 bases, and the junction held 2 bases outside the gene matches. CDR3 length: 14 amino acids. Germline V gene sequence: CDR1 SGHAT, CDR2 FQNNGV. As DNA, the CDR3 is TGTGCCAGCAGCTTAGAGACAGGGAGCTATGGCTACACCTTC. Translating it yields CASSLETGSYGYTF.

This rearrangement joins TRBV6-5 to TRBJ1-1; 11 bases agree with TRBD1. J gave up 4 bases and V 2 bases, and 3 bases lay outside the gene matches. The CDR3 spans 15 residues. Germline V gene data show CDR1 as MNHEY and CDR2 as SVGAGI. This chain's CDR3 is CASSYPGTGGTEAFF. DNA for the CDR3: TGTGCCAGCAGTTACCCCGGGACAGGGGGCACTGAAGCTTTCTTT.

This chain joins TRBV9 and TRBJ1-6; D gene ambiguous. Trimming left V 0 bases short and J 0 bases short, with 16 bases between. This CDR3 is 19 amino acids long. CDR1 and CDR2 from the germline V gene are SGDLS and YYNGEE. CDR3 region: CASSVEGLPGSSYNSPLHF. The CDR3 DNA follows: TGTGCCAGCAGCGTAGAGGGCCTCCCGGGGAGCTCCTATAATTCACCCCTCCACTTT. The full variable domain, completed using reference TRBV9 and TRBJ1-6, is DSGVTQTPKHLITATGQRVTLRCSPRSGDLSVYWYQQSLDQGLQFLIQYYNGEERAKGNILERFSAQQFPDLHSELNLSSLELGDSALYFCASSVEGLPGSSYNSPLHFGNGTRLTVT.

The chain joins TRBV5-1 to TRBJ1-3, with a tentative D call TRBD1 (6 bases). This CDR3 has 15 amino acids. V was clipped by 1 base and J by 4 bases, with 12 bases between them. Germline V lookup: CDR1 SGHRS, CDR2 YFSETQ. The CDR3 spells CASSLTGQRGNTIYF. CDR3 nucleotide sequence: TGCGCCAGCAGCTTGACAGGGCAGCGGGGAAACACCATATATTTT.

The CDR3 here is CASSPWTGRKNGELFF. The CDR3 DNA reads TGTGCCAGCAGCCCCTGGACAGGGAGGAAGAACGGGGAGCTGTTTTTT. The rearrangement joins TRBV7-9 to TRBJ2-2; 8 nucleotides line up with TRBD1. Germline CDR1 reads SEHNR; CDR2 reads FQNEAQ (reference sequence). Unmatched junction bases numbered 12, after V lost 5 bases and J lost 7 bases. The CDR3 runs 16 residues. The full variable domain, its missing parts supplied by reference TRBV7-9 and TRBJ2-2, is DTGVSQNPRHKITKRGQNVTFRCDPISEHNRLYWYRQTLGQGPEFLTYFQNEAQLEKSRLLSDRFSAERPKGSFSTLEIQRTEQGDSAMYLCASSPWTGRKNGELFFGEGSRLTVL.

The rearrangement uses TRBV24-1 and TRBJ2-1, with 12 bases identical to TRBD1. The V gene end was trimmed by 6 bases and the J gene end by 8 bases; junction bases not matched to a gene: 4. Germline CDR1 is KGHDR and CDR2 is SFDVKD. The CDR3 sequence is 14 residues long. Here the CDR3 DNA reads TGTGCCACCAGTAAGGGACAGGGGGCACATGAGCAGTTCTTC. Protein product: CATSKGQGAHEQFF.

This rearrangement joins TRBV24-1 to TRBJ2-5; D is perhaps TRBD2 (6 bases). Germline V lookup: CDR1 KGHDR, CDR2 SFDVKD. The V end lost 0 bases, the J end lost 3 bases, and 7 bases lay between the germline ends. This CDR3 is 14 amino acids long. CDR3 loop: CATSDLLAKETQYF. The CDR3 coding sequence is TGTGCCACCAGTGATTTGCTAGCGAAAGAGACCCAGTACTTC.

V usage is TRBV7-9 and J usage is TRBJ2-7, with 10 bases aligning to TRBD1. The CDR3 runs 18 residues. The germline V gene encodes CDR1 SEHNR and CDR2 FQNEAQ (reference sequence). V was clipped by 4 bases and J by 3 bases; unmatched bases: 15. The CDR3 coding sequence is TGTGCCAGCAGCTCCCCGACAGGGGGCGAATTCCGAAGCTACGAGCAGTACTTC. Translation gives CASSSPTGGEFRSYEQYF.

This clone was counted a few times. Other nucleotide sequences in the sample specify the same CDR3. This rearrangement joins TRBV9 to TRBJ2-3; TRBD2 matches at 8 bases. Per germline, CDR1 SGDLS and CDR2 YYNGEE. The CDR3 contains 16 residues. The V segment lost 4 bases and the J segment 5 bases; nucleotides outside the gene matches: 12. CDR3 sequence reads: CASSPPGLAGQDTQYF. CDR3 sequence (DNA): TGTGCCAGCAGCCCCCCGGGGCTAGCGGGTCAAGATACGCAGTATTTT.